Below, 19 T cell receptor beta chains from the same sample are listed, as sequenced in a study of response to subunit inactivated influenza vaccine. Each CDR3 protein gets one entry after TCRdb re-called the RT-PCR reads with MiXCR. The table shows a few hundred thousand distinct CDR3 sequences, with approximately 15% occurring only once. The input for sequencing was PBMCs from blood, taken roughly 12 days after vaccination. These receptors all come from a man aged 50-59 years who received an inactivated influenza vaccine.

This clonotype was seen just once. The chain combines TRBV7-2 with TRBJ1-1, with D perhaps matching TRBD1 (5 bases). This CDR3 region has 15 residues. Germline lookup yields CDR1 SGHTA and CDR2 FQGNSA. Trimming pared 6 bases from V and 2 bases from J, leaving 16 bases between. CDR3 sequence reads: CASSQTRDLNTEAFF. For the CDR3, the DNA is TGTGCCAGCAGTCAAACCAGGGATTTAAACACTGAAGCTTTCTTT.

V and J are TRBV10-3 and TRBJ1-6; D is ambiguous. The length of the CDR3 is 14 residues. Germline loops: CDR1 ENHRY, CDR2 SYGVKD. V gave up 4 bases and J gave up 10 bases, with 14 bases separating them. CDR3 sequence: CAISVGGMGSPLHF. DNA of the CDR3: TGTGCCATCAGTGTAGGAGGGATGGGATCACCCCTCCACTTT.

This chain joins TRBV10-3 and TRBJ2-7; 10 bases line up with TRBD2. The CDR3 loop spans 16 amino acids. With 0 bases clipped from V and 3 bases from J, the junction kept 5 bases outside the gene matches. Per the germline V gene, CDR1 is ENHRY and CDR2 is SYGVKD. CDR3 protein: CAISESSLAGVYEQYF. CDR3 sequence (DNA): TGTGCCATCAGTGAGTCGAGCCTAGCGGGGGTCTACGAGCAGTACTTC.

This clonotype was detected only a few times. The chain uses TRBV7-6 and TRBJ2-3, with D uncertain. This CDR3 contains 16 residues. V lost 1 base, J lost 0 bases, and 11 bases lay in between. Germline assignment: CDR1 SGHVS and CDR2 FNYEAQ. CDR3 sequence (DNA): TGTGCCAGCAGCTTAGTGGCCGCCTTGAGCACAGATACGCAGTATTTT. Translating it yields CASSLVAALSTDTQYF.

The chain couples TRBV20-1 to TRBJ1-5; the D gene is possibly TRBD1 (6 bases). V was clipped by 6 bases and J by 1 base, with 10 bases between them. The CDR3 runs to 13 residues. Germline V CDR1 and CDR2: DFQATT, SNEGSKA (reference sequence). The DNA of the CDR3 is TGCAGTGCAACGGGACAAAGCAATCAGCCCCAGCATTTT. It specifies CSATGQSNQPQHF.

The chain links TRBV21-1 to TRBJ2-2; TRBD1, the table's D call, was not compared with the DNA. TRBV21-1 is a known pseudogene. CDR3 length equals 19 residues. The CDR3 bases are TGTGCCAGCAGCAAAGGGCCACGGGACAGGGGCAGGGGGACCGGGGAGCTGTTTTTT. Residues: CASSKGPRDRGRGTGELFF.

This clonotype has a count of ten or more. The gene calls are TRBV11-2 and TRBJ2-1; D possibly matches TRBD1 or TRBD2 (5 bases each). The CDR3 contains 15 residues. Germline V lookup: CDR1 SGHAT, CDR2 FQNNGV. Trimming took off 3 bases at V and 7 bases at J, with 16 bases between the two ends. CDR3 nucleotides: TGTGCCAGCAGCTTTCCGGGACCTATCACGAATGAGCAGTTCTTC. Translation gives CASSFPGPITNEQFF.

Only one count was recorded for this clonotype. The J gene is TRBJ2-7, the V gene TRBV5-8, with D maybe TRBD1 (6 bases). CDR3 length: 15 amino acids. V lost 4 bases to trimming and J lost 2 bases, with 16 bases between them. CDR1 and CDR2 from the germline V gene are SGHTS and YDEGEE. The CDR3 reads CASSRLKDSTYEQYF. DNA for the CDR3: TGTGCCAGCAGCCGCCTGAAGGACAGCACCTACGAGCAGTACTTC.

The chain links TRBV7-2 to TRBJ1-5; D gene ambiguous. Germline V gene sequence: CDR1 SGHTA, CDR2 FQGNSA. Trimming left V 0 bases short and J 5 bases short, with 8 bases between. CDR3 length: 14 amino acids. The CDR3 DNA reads TGTGCCAGCAGCTTAGCGGGCCCCTATCAGCCCCAGCATTTT. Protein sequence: CASSLAGPYQPQHF.

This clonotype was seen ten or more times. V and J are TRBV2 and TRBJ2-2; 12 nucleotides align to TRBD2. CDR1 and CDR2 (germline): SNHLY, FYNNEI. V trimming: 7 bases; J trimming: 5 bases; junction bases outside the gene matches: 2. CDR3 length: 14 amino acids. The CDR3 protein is CASKTSGGTGELFF. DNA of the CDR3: TGTGCCAGCAAGACTAGCGGGGGAACCGGGGAGCTGTTTTTT.

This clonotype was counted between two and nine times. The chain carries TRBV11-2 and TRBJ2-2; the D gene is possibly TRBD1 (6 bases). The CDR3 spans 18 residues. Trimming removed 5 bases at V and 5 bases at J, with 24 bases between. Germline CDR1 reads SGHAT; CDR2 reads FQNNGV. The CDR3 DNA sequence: TGTGCCAGCAGCCGACAAGCCGGGACACGGAGTATGACCGGGGAGCTGTTTTTT. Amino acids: CASSRQAGTRSMTGELFF.

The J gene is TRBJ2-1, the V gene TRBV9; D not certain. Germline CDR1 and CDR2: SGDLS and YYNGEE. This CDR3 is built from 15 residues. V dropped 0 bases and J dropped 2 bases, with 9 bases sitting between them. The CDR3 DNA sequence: TGTGCCAGCAGCGTAGTGGGGTACCCCTACAATGAGCAGTTCTTC. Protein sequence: CASSVVGYPYNEQFF. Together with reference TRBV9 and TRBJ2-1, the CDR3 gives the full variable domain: DSGVTQTPKHLITATGQRVTLRCSPRSGDLSVYWYQQSLDQGLQFLIQYYNGEERAKGNILERFSAQQFPDLHSELNLSSLELGDSALYFCASSVVGYPYNEQFFGPGTRLTVL.

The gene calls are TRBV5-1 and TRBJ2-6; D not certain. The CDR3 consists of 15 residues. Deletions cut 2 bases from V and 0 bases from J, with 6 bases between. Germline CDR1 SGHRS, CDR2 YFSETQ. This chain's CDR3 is CASSLMTSGANVLTF. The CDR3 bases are TGCGCCAGCAGCTTAATGACCTCTGGGGCCAACGTCCTGACTTTC.

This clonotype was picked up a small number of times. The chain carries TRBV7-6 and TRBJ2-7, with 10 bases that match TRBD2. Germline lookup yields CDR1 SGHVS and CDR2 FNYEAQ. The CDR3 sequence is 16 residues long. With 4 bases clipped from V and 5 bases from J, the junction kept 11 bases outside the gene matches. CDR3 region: CASSSNPGLATDEQYF. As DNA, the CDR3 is TGTGCCAGCAGCTCTAACCCGGGACTAGCGACCGACGAGCAGTACTTC.

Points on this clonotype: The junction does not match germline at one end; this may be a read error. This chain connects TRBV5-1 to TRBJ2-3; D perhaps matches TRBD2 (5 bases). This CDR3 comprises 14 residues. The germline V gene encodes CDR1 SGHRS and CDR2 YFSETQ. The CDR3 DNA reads TGCGGCAGCAGCTTGTCGGGGTGGGGAGATACGCAGTATTTT. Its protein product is CGSSLSGWGDTQYF. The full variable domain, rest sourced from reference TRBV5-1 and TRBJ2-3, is KAGVTQTPRYLIKTRGQQVTLSCSPISGHRSVSWYQQTPGQGLQFLFEYFSETQRNKGNFPGRFSGRQFSNSRSEMNVSTLELGDSALYLCGSSLSGWGDTQYFGPGTRLTVL.

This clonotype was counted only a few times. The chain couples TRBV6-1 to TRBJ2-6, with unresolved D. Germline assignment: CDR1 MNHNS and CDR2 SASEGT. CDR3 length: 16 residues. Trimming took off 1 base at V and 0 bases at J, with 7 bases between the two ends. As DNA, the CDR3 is TGTGCCAGCAGTGAAGGCGGTCTCTCTGGGGCCAACGTCCTGACTTTC. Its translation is CASSEGGLSGANVLTF.

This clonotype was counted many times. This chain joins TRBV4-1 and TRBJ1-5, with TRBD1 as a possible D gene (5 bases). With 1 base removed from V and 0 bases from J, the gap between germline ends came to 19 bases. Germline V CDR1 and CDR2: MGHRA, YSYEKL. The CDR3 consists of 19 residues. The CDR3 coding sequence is TGCGCCAGCAGCCAAGCCTTGGGACTAGGAGGACATAGCAATCAGCCCCAGCATTTT. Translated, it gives CASSQALGLGGHSNQPQHF.

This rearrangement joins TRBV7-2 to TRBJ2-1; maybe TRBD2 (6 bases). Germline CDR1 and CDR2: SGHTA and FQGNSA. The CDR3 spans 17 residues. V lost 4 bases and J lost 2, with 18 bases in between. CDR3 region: CASSSQGTPSAYNEQFF. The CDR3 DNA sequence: TGTGCCAGCAGCTCGCAAGGGACTCCCTCAGCCTACAATGAGCAGTTCTTC. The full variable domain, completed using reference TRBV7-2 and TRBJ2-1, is GAGVSQSPSNKVTEKGKDVELRCDPISGHTALYWYRQSLGQGLEFLIYFQGNSAPDKSGLPSDRFSAERTGGSVSTLTIQRTQQEDSAVYLCASSSQGTPSAYNEQFFGPGTRLTVL.

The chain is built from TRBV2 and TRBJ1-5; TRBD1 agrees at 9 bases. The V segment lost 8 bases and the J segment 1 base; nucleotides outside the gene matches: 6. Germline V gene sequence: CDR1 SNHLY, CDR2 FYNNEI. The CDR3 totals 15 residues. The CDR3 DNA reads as TGTGCCAGCGACCAGGACAGGGGCAGCAATCAGCCCCAGCATTTT. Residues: CASDQDRGSNQPQHF. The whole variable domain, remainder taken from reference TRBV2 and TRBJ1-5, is EPEVTQTPSHQVTQMGQEVILRCVPISNHLYFYWYRQILGQKVEFLVSFYNNEISEKSEIFDDQFSVERPDGSNFTLKIRSTKLEDSAMYFCASDQDRGSNQPQHFGDGTRLSIL.